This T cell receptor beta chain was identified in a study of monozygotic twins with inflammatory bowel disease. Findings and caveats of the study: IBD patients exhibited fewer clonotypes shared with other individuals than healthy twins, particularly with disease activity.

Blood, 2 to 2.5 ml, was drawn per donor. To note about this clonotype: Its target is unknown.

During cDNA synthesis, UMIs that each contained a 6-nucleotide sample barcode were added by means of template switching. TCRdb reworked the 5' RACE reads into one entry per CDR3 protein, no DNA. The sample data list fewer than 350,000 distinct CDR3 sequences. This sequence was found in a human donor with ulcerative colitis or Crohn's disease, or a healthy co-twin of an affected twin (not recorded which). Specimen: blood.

The CDR3 sequence: CASSLRPYEQYF. The chain recombines TRBV12-3 or TRBV12-4 with TRBJ2-7. This CDR3 comprises 12 residues.